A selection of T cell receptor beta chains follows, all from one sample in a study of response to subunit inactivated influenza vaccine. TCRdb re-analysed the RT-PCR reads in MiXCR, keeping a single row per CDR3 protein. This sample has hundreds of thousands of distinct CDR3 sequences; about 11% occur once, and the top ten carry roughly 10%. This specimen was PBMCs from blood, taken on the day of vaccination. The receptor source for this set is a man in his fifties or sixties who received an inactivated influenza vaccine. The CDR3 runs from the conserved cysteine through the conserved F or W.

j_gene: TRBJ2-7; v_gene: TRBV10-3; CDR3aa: CTISGGTLTLQYF
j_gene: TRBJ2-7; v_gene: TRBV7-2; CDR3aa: CASSLQSGTNFYEQYF
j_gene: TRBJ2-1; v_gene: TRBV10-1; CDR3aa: CASSGGLALDNEQFF
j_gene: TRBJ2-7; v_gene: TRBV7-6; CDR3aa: CASSLGAGGQGSYEQYF
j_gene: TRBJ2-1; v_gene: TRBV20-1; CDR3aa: CSASVGYNEQFF
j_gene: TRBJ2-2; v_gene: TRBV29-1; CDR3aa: CSAGQASGELFF
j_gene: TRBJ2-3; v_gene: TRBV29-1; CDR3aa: CSVVSSGSRADTQYF
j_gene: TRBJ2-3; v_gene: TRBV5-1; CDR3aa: CASSYSGGPTDTQYF
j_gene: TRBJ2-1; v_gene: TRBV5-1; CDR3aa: CASSSLTSGGAQEQFF
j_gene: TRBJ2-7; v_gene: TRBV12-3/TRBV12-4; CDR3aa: CASTREGGHYEQYF
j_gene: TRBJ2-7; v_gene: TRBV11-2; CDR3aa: CASSPHPTSGINYEQYF
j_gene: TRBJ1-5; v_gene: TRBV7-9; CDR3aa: CASSLEGLGQPQHF
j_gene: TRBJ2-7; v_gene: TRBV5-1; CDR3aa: CASSYSGTGASYEQYF
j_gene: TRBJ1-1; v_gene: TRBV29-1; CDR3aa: CSVVITGVNTEAFF
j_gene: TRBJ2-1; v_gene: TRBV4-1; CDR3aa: CASSQAASRDEQFF
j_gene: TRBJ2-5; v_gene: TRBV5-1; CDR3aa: CASSALTGATGTQYF
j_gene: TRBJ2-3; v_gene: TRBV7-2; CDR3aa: CASQTSGVTDTQYF
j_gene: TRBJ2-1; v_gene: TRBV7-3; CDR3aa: CASSLRFLAGGISHEQFF
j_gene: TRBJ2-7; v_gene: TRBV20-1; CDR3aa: CSARDKARGIF
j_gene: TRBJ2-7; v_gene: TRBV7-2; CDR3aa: CASSLSQGVGEQYF
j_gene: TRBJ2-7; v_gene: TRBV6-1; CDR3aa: CASSEPRTGNYEQYF
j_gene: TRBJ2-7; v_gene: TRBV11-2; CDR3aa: CASSRRGEPGTEQYF
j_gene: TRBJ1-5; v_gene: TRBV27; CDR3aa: CASSFRGPNQPQHF
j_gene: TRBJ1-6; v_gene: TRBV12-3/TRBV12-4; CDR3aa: CASSFLRMGSPLHF
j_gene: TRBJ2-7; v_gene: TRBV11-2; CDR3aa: CASSLRTTGQSYEQYF
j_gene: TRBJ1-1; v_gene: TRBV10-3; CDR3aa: CAISESTPGIAFF
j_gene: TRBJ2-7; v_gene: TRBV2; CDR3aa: CASSEVGTDLPYERYF
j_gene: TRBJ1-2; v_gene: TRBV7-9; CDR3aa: CASNPAGTGYGYTF
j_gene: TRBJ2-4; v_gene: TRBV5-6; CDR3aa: CASSLGPPGAKNIQYF
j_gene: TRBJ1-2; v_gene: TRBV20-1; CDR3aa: CSAREEGQGGYGYTF
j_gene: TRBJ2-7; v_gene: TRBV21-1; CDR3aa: CASSKAKSMDSVEQYF
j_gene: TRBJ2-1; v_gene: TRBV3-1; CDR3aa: CASSPEVGRDSYNEQFF
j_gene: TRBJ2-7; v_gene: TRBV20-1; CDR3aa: CSATQGIRYEQYF
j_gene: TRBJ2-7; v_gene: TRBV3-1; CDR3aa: CASSRGLAPNEQYF
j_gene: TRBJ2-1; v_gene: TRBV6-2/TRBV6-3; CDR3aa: CASSYSGVNEQFF
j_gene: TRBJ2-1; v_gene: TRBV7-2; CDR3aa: CASRTMGYNEQFF
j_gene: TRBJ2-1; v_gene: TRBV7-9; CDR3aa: CASSSGDNEQFF
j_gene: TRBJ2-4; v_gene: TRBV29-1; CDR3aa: CSVELGAAKNIQYF
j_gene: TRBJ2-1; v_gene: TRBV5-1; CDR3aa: CASSSETGLASEQFF
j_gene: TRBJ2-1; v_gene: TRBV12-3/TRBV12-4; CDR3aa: CASRAGGLGNEQFF
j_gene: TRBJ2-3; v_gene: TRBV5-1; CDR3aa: CASSSSGQGSDTQYF
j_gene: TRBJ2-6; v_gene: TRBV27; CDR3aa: CASSPLGAGANVLTF
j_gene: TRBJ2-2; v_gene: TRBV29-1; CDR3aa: CSVELGGSNTGELFF
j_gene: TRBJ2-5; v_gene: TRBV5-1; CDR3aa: CASSQSRDREETQYF
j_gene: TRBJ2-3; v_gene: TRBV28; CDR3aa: CASSLFRGGSVTDTQYF
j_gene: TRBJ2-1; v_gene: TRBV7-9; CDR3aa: CASSLFRGSSYNEQFF
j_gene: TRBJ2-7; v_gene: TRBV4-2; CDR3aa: CASSFRVGDEQYF
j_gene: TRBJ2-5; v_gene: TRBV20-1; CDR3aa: CSARLLGVAGGEETQYF
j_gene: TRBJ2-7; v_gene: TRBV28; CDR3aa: CASSLVRTIYEQYF